The 2 T cell receptor beta chains given below trace back to one sample, sequenced in a study of T cell responses to AZD1222 COVID-19 vaccine. The table came from immunoSEQ multiplex PCR; TCRdb's copy has only in-frame clones and leaves some out. The sample lists about 75,000 clones, roughly 91% occurring once. Sequencing used peripheral blood, obtained 28 days after the second AZD1222 dose. The receptors here all came from an adult who received the AZD1222 COVID-19 vaccine.

The V gene is TRBV9, the J gene TRBJ2-7; 7 bases align to TRBD1. CDR3 size: 14 residues. Germline V gives CDR1 SGDLS, CDR2 YYNGEE. Trimming took 3 bases from V and 3 from J; bases not matched to a gene: 6. As DNA, the CDR3 is TGTGCCAGCAGCGCGGGACAGCAAAACTACGAGCAGTACTTC. Its translation is CASSAGQQNYEQYF.

J is TRBJ2-3 and V is TRBV28, with 7 positions matching TRBD2. From germline, CDR1 is MDHEN and CDR2 SYDVKM. The CDR3 totals 14 residues. V dropped 4 bases and J dropped 6; count of bases not matched to a gene: 7. CDR3 region: CASSYRALADTQYF. CDR3 coding DNA: TGTGCCAGCAGTTACCGGGCACTAGCGGATACGCAGTATTTT.